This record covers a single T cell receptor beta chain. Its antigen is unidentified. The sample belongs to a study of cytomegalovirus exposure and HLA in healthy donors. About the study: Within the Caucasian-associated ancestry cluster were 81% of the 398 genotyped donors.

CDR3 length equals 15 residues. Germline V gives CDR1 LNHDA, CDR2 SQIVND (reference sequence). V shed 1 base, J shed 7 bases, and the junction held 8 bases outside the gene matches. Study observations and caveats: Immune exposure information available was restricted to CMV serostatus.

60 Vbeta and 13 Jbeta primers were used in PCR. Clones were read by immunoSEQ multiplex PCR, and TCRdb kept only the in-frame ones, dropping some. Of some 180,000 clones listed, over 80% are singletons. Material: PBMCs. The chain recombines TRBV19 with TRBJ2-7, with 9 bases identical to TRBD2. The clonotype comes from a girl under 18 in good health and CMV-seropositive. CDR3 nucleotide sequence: TGTGCCAGTAGTATAGCCGGTAGCGGGAGAGGTGAGCAGTACTTC. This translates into CASSIAGSGRGEQYF. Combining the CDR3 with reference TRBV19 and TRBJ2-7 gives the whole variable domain DGGITQSPKYLFRKEGQNVTLSCEQNLNHDAMYWYRQDPGQGLRLIYYSQIVNDFQKGDIAEGYSVSREKKESFPLTVTSAQKNPTAFYLCASSIAGSGRGEQYFGPGTRLTVT.